This T cell receptor (beta chain) was sequenced during a study of blood T cell repertoires in COVID-19. Repertoires were generated with immunoSEQ multiplex PCR, while TCRdb's copy carries only in-frame clones and drops some. The profile shows 60,000 to 80,000 clones, about 91% of them singletons. The CDR3 covers 15 residues. Germline V CDR1 and CDR2: SGHKS, YYEKEE (reference sequence). The V end was cut by 3 bases, the J end by 3 bases, with 15 bases between. This rearrangement joins TRBV5-5 to TRBJ2-5; D is possibly TRBD2 (5 bases). This TCR came from a woman in her 70s with acute or convalescent COVID-19. Material: peripheral blood. The CDR3 sequence is CASSSPAEVKETQYF. The DNA for the CDR3 is TGTGCCAGCAGCTCCCCCGCGGAGGTGAAAGAGACCCAGTACTTC.